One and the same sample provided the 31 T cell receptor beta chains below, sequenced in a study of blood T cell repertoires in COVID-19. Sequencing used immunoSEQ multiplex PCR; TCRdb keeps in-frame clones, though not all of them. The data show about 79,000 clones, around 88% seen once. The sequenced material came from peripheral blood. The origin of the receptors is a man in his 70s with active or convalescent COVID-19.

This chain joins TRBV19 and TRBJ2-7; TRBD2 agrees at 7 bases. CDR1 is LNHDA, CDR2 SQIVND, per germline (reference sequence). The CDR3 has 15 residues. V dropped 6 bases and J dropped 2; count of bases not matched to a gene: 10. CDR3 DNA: TGTGCCAGTAGCAAAACGGGAGGCCCAACCTACGAGCAGTACTTC. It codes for CASSKTGGPTYEQYF.

As DNA, the CDR3 is TGCGCCAGCAGCTTGGAAACAGGGTTGGGCTCCTACAATGAGCAGTTCTTC. This gives the protein CASSLETGLGSYNEQFF. The rearrangement uses TRBV5-1 and TRBJ2-1; weak D call: TRBD1 (6 bases). The CDR3 totals 17 residues. Trimming pared 0 bases from V and 0 bases from J, leaving 13 bases between. In germline, CDR1 is SGHRS, CDR2 YFSETQ.

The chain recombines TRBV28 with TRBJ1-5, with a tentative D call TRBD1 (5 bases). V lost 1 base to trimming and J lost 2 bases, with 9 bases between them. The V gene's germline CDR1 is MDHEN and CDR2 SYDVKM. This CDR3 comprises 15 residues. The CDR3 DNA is TGTGCCAGCAGTTTATCAGGAGGGGGCAATCAGCCCCAGCATTTT. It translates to CASSLSGGGNQPQHF.

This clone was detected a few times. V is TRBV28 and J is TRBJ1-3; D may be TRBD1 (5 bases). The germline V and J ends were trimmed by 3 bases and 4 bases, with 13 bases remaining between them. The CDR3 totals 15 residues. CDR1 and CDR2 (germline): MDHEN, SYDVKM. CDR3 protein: CASSLRGGVGNTIYF. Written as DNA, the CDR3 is TGTGCCAGCAGTTTGAGGGGAGGGGTGGGAAACACCATATATTTT.

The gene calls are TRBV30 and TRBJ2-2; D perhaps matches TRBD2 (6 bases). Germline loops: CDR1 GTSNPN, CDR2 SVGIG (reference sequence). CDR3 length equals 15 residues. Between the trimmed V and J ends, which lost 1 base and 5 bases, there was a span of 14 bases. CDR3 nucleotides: TGTGCCTGGAGTGCGGGACTCCAGAGGACCGGGGAGCTGTTTTTT. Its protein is CAWSAGLQRTGELFF.

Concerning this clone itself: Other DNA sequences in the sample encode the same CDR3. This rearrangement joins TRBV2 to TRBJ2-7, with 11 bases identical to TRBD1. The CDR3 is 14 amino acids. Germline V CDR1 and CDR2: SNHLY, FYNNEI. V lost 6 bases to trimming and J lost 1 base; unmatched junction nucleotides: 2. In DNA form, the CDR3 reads TGTGCCAGCAGAGGGACAGGGGGATCCTACGAGCAGTACTTC. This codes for CASRGTGGSYEQYF. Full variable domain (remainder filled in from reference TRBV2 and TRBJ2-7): EPEVTQTPSHQVTQMGQEVILRCVPISNHLYFYWYRQILGQKVEFLVSFYNNEISEKSEIFDDQFSVERPDGSNFTLKIRSTKLEDSAMYFCASRGTGGSYEQYFGPGTRLTVT.

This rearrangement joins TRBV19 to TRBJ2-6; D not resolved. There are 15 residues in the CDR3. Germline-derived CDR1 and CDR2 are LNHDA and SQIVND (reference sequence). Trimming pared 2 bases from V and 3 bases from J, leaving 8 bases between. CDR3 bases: TGTGCCAGTAGTATACGAGCTTTTGGGGCCAACGTCCTGACTTTC. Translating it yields CASSIRAFGANVLTF.

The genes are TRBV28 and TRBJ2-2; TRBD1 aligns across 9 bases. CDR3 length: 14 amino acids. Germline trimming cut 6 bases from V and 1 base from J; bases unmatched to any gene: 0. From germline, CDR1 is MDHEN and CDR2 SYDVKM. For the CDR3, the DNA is TGTGCCAGCAGGACAGGGGGGAACACCGGGGAGCTGTTTTTT. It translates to CASRTGGNTGELFF.

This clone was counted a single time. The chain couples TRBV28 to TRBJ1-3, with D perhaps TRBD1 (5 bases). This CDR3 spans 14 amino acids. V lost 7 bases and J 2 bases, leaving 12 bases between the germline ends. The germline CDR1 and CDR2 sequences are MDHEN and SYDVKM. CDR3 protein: CASTPPGPGNTIYF. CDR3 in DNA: TGTGCCAGCACCCCCCCAGGGCCTGGAAACACCATATATTTT.

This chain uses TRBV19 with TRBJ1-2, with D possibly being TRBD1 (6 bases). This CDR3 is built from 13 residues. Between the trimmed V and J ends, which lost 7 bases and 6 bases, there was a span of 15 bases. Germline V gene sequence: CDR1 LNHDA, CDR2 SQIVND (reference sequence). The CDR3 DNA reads TGTGCCAGTACGACAGGCAGAGGTGATGGCTACACCTTC. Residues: CASTTGRGDGYTF.

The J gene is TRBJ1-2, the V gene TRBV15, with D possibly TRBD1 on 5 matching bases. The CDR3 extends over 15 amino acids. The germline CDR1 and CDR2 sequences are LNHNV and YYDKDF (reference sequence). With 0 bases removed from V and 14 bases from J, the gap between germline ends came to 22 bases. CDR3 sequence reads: CATSRDNDLEGLRTF. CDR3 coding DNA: TGTGCCACCAGCAGAGATAATGATTTGGAGGGACTTAGGACCTTC.

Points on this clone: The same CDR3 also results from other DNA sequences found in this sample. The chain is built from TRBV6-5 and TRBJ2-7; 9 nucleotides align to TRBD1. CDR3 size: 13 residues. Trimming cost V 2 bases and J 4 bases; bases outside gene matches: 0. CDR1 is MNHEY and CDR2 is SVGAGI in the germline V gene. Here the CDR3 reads CASSYDRGYEQYF. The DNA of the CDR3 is TGTGCCAGCAGTTACGACAGGGGGTACGAGCAGTACTTC.

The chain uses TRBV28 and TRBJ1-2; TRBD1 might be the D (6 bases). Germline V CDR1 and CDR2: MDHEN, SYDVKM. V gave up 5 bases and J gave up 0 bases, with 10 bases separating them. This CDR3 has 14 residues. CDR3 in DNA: TGTGCCAGCAGTCCAGGGGACACTAACTATGGCTACACCTTC. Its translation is CASSPGDTNYGYTF.

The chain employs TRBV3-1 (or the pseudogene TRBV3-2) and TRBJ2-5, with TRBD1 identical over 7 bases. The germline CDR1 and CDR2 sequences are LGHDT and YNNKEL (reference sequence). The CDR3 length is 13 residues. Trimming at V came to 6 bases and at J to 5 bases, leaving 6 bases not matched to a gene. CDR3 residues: CASRNRGGETQYF. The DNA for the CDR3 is TGTGCCAGCAGAAACAGGGGTGGGGAGACCCAGTACTTC.

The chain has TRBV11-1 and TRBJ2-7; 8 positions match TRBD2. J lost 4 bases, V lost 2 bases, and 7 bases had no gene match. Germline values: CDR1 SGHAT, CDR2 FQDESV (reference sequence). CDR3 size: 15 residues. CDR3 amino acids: CASSLLAGGFYEQYF. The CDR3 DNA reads TGTGCCAGCAGCTTATTGGCGGGGGGATTTTACGAGCAGTACTTC.

CDR3 amino acids: CASSSGTSGSETQYF. CDR3 nucleotide sequence: TGCGCCAGCAGCTCTGGGACTAGCGGGAGTGAGACCCAGTACTTC. The J gene is TRBJ2-5, the V gene TRBV5-1; TRBD2 matches at 14 bases. Per the germline V gene, CDR1 is SGHRS and CDR2 is YFSETQ. Unmatched junction bases numbered 3, after V lost 3 bases and J lost 5 bases. The CDR3 sequence is 15 residues long.

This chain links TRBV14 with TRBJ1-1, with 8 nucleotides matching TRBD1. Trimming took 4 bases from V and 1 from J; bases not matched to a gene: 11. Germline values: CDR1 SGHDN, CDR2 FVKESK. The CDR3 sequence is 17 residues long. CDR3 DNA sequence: TGTGCCAGCAGCCCTCCTTCAGGGGGCTGGGGGAACACTGAAGCTTTCTTT. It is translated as CASSPPSGGWGNTEAFF.

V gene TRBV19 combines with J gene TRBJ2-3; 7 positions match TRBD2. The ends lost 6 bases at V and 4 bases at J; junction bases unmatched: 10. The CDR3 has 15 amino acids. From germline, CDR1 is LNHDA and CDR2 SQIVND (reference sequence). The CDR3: CASSRGGSGSDTQYF. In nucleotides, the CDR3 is TGTGCCAGTAGCCGGGGCGGGAGCGGTTCAGATACGCAGTATTTT.

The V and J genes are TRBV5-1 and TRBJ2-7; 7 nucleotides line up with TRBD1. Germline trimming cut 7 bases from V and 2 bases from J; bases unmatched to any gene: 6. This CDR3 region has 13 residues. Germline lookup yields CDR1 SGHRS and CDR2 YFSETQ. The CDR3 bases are TGCGCCAGCGCCCCAGACAGGGCCTACGAGCAGTACTTC. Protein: CASAPDRAYEQYF.

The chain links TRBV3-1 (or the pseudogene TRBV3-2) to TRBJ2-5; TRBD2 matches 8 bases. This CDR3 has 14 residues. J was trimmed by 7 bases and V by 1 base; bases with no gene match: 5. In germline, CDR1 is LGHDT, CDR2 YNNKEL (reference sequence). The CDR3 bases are TGTGCCAGCAGCCAAGTAATGGCGGGAGGGACCCAGTACTTC. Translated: CASSQVMAGGTQYF.

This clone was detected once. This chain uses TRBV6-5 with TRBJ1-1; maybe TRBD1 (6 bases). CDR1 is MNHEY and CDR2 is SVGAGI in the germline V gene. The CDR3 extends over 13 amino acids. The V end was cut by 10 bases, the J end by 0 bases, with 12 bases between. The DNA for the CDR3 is TGTGCCACAAAACAGGGCATGAACACTGAAGCTTTCTTT. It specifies CATKQGMNTEAFF.

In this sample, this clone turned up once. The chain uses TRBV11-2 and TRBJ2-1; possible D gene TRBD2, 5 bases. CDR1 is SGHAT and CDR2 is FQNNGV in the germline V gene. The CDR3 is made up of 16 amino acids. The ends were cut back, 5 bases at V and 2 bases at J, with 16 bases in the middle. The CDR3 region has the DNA TGTGCCAGCAGCCTCCTAGGAGCGGCTGCCTACAATGAGCAGTTCTTC. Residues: CASSLLGAAAYNEQFF.

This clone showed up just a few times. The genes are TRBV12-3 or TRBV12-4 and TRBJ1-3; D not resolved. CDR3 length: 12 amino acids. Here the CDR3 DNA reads TGTGGAAGGAGGTCCTCTGGAAACACCATATATTTT. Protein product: CGRRSSGNTIYF.

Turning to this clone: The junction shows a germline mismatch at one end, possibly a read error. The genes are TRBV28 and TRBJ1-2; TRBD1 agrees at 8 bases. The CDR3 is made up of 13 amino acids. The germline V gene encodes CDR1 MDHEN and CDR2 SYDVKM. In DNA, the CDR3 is TGTGCCAGCAGCCGCTCCGGACAGGGCCGAAGATGGTTC. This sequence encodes CASSRSGQGRRWF.

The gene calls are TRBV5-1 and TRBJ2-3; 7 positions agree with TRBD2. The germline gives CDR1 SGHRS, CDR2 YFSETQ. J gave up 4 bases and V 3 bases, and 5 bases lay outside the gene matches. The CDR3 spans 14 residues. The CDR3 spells CASSSGLVADTQYF. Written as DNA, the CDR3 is TGCGCCAGCAGCTCAGGACTAGTCGCAGATACGCAGTATTTT.

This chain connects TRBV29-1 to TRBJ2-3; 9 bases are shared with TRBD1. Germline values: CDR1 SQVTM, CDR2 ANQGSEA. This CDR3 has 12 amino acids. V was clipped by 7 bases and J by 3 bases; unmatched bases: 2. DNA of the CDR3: TGCAGCGGTGGGACAGGGACAGATACGCAGTATTTT. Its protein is CSGGTGTDTQYF.

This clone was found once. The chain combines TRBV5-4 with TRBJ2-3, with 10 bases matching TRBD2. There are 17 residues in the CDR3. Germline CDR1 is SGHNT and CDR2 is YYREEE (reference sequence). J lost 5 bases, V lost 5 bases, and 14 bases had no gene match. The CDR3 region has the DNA TGTGCCAGCAGTTCTCTCTTGGCTAGCGGGAGCGGAGATACGCAGTATTTT. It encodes CASSSLLASGSGDTQYF.

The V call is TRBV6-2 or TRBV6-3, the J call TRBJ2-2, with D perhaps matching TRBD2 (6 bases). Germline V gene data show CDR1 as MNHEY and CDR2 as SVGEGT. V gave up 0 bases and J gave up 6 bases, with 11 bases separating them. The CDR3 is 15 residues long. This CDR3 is CASSYSTGVAGELFF. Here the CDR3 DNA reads TGTGCCAGCAGTTACTCGACGGGGGTGGCCGGGGAGCTGTTTTTT.

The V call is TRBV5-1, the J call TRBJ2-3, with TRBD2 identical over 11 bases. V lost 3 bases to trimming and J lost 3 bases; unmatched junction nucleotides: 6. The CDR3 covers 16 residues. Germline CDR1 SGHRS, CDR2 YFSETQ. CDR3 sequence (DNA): TGCGCCAGCAGCTCCTCTAGCGGGAGGTGGACAGATACGCAGTATTTT. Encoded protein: CASSSSSGRWTDTQYF.

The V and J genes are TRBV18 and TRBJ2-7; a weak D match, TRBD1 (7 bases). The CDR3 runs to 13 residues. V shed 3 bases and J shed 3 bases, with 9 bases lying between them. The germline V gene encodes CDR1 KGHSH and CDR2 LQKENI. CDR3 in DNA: TGTGCCAGCTCACCCCAGGGGGGCTACGAGCAGTACTTC. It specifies CASSPQGGYEQYF.

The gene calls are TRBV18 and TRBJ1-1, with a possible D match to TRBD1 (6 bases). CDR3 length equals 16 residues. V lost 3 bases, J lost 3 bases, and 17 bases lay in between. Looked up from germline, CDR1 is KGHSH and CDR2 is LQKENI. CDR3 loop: CASSPLNRAIDTEAFF. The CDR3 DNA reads TGTGCCAGCTCACCCCTTAACAGGGCGATCGACACTGAAGCTTTCTTT.